This T cell receptor (beta chain) was identified in a study of blood T cell repertoires in COVID-19. Study context: The origin of the acute and convalescent COVID-19 samples was the United States, Italy and Spain.

V shed 2 bases and J 5 bases; nucleotides not matched to a gene: 4. The CDR3 runs to 14 residues. Germline V lookup: CDR1 SGHAT, CDR2 FQNNGV. In the authors' workflow: Amplified reference gene primers provided the basis for estimating nucleated cell counts. The protocol was immunoSEQ multiplex PCR, while the TCRdb copy is restricted to in-frame clones and leaves out a portion. That table furnishes V, J and clone size, whereas the DNA furnished D and trimming. The data hold under 30,000 clones, with approximately 93% observed a single time. This receptor was obtained from a human donor with active COVID-19. The donor label of this sample is uncertain. The sequenced sample consisted of peripheral blood. The chain combines TRBV11-2 with TRBJ2-5; the match to TRBD2 covers 8 bases. CDR3 DNA sequence: TGTGCCAGCAGCTTATACCCGGGGGGGGAGACCCAGTACTTC. It is translated as CASSLYPGGETQYF.